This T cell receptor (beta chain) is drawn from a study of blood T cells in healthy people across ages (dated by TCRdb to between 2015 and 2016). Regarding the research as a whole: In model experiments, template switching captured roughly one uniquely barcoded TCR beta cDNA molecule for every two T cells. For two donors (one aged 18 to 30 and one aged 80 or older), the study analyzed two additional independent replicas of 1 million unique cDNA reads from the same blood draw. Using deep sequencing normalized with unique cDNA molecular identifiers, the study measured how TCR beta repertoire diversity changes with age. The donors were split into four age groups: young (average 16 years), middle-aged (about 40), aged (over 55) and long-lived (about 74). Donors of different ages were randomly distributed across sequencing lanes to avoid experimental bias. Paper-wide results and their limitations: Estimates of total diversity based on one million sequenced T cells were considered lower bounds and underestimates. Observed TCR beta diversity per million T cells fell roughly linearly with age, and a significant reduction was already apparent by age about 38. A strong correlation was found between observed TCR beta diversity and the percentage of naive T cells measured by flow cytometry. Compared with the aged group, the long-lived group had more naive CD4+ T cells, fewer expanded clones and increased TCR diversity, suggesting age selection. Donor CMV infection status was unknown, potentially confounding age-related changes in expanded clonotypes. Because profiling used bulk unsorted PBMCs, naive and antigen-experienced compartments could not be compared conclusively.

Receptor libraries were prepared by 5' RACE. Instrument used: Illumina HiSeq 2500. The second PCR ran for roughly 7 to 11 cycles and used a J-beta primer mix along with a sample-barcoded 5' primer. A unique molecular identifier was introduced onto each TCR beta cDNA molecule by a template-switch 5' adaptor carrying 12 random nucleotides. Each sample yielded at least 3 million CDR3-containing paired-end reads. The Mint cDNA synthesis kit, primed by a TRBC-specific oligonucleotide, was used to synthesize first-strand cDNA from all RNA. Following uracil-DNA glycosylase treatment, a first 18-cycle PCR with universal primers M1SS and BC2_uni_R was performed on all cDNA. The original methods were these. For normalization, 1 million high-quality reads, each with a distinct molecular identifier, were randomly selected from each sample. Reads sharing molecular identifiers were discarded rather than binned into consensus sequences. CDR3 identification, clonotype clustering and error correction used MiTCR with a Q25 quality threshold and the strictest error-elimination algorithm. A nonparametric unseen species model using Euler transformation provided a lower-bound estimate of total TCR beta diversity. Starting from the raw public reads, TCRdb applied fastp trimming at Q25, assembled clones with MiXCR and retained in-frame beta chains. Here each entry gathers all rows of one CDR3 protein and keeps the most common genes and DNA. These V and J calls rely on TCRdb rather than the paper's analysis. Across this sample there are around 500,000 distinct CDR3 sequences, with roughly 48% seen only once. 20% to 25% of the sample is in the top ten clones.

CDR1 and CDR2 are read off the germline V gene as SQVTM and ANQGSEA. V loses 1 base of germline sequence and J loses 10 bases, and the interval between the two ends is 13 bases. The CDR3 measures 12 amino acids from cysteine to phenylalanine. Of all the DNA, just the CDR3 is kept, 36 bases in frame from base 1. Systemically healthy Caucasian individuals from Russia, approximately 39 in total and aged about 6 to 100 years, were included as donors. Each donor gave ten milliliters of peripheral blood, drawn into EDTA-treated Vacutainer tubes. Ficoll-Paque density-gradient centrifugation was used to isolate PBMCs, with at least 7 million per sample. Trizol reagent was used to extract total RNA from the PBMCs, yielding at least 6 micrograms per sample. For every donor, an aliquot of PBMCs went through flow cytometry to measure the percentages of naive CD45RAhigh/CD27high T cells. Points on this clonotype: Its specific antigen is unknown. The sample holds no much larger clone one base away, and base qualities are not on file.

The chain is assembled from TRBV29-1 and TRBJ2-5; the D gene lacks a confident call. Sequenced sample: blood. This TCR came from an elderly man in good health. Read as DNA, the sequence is TGCAGCGTTGAAGGCCCCGGAATGAACCAGTACTTC. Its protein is CSVEGPGMNQYF.